This T cell receptor beta chain was profiled in a study of blood T cell repertoires in COVID-19. Study information: Samples of COVID-19 (acute and convalescent) were obtained from the United States, Italy and Spain. Sources were T cells, B-cell-depleted T cells, or PBMCs; the material itself was cDNA or gDNA.

The CDR3 consists of 16 residues. The V and J ends lost 4 bases and 4 bases, in that order; junction bases with no gene match: 8. Germline V CDR1 and CDR2: ENHRY, SYGVKD. In the authors' workflow: Amplification of reference gene primers provided the estimated nucleated cell counts. Clones were read by immunoSEQ multiplex PCR, and TCRdb kept only the in-frame ones, dropping some. V and J calls and clone size are those listed in that table; D and trimming were worked out from the DNA. The sample consists of 180,000 or so clones, about 80% of them appearing once. The receptor comes from a human donor with acute or convalescent COVID-19. The donor label of this sample is uncertain. The chain links TRBV10-3 to TRBJ2-2; 8 bases map to TRBD2. The sequencing input was peripheral blood. CDR3 DNA: TGTGCCATCAGTGGATTAAGCGGGAGCGTCACCGGGGAGCTGTTTTTT. It yields the protein CAISGLSGSVTGELFF.